Listed below are T cell receptor beta chains from one sample, sequenced in a study of T cells in localized non-small cell lung cancer. TCRdb's table, derived via immunoSEQ multiplex PCR, lists solely in-frame clones and lacks some. The sample has about 14,000 clones, roughly nine tenths seen once. This material consisted of peripheral blood mononuclear cells, taken before any cancer treatment. These receptors came from a man aged 35-69 years with stage III lung adenocarcinoma. CDR3s include the opening cysteine and the closing phenylalanine or tryptophan. A D gene is named only where the DNA matches it firmly. A row's size may be missing; if present it is once, few, many or a size class.

size,V,D,J,CDR3,DNA
-,TRBV5-1,-,TRBJ2-7,CASSLGPHEQYF,TGCGCCAGCAGCCTAGGACCGCACGAGCAGTACTTC
-,TRBV2,-,TRBJ2-7,CASSETEGGEQYF,TGTGCCAGCAGTGAGACGGAAGGCGGCGAGCAGTACTTC
-,TRBV7-9,-,TRBJ2-7,CASSSTLGQSYEQYF,TGTGCCAGCAGCTCAACTCTAGGACAGTCCTACGAGCAGTACTTC
-,TRBV7-2,-,TRBJ2-7,CASSLANVAGYEQYF,TGTGCCAGCAGCTTAGCGAACGTAGCAGGCTACGAGCAGTACTTC
-,TRBV4-1,-,TRBJ1-4,CASSQVQGARREKLFF,TGCGCCAGCAGCCAAGTTCAAGGGGCCCGAAGGGAAAAACTGTTTTTT
-,TRBV18,TRBD2,TRBJ2-7,CASSPERGILEEQYF,TGTGCCAGCTCACCAGAGCGGGGGATACTGGAAGAGCAGTACTTC
-,TRBV6-1,-,TRBJ1-3,CASRRDLSLGNTIYF,TGTGCCAGCAGACGGGATTTGTCCTTAGGAAACACCATATATTTT
-,TRBV12-5,-,TRBJ1-2,CASGAHEATYYGYTF,TGTGCTAGTGGTGCGCATGAGGCCACCTACTATGGCTACACCTTC
-,TRBV5-6,-,TRBJ2-3,CASSFTPTDTQYF,TGTGCCAGCAGCTTTACCCCCACAGATACGCAGTATTTT
-,TRBV7-8,-,TRBJ2-1,CASSLKGQGSYNEQFF,TGTGCCAGCAGCTTAAAGGGCCAGGGCTCCTACAATGAGCAGTTCTTC
-,TRBV15,-,TRBJ1-5,CATSRGQLINQPQHF,TGTGCCACCAGCAGAGGACAGCTTATCAATCAGCCCCAGCATTTT
-,TRBV4-3,-,TRBJ2-5,CASSQDRFGGEETQYF,TGCGCCAGCAGCCAAGATCGTTTCGGGGGAGAAGAGACCCAGTACTTC
-,TRBV6-6,-,TRBJ1-3,CASSYSSGTGNTIYF,TGTGCCAGCAGTTACTCGTCGGGGACTGGAAACACCATATATTTT
few,TRBV5-1,-,TRBJ1-1,CASSQLYNLGVGSAEAFF,TGCGCCAGCAGCCAATTATACAACCTGGGGGTTGGGTCTGCTGAAGCTTTCTTT
-,TRBV6-5,TRBD2,TRBJ2-5,CASSYVLAGGEAQYF,TGTGCCAGCAGTTACGTACTAGCGGGAGGAGAGGCCCAGTACTTC
-,TRBV27,TRBD1,TRBJ1-2,CASSHSGTGGNTF,TGTGCCAGCAGTCATTCCGGGACAGGGGGCAACACCTTC
-,TRBV2,-,TRBJ2-1,CASSLGEVAPGEQFF,TGTGCCAGCAGTTTGGGTGAGGTAGCCCCCGGTGAGCAGTTCTTC
-,TRBV6-5,TRBD2,TRBJ2-4,CASSQGLGKGSREYF,TGTGCCAGCAGTCAGGGACTAGGGAAGGGTTCCCGTGAGTACTTC
-,TRBV5-1,-,TRBJ2-7,CASSFSGEQYF,TGCGCCAGCAGCTTTTCGGGCGAGCAGTACTTC
-,TRBV27,-,TRBJ2-7,CASSAGSMLEQYF,TGTGCCAGCAGCGCCGGCTCGATGCTCGAGCAGTACTTC
-,TRBV19,TRBD2,TRBJ2-1,CASSRTSGNYEQFF,TGTGCCAGTAGTCGGACTAGCGGGAACTATGAGCAGTTCTTC
-,TRBV7-6,TRBD1,TRBJ2-7,CASSPFGTGNYEQYF,TGTGCCAGCAGCCCATTTGGGACAGGGAACTACGAGCAGTACTTC
few,TRBV2,-,TRBJ2-7,CASSSQGIYEQYF,TGTGCCAGCAGTTCCCAGGGGATCTACGAGCAGTACTTC
-,TRBV7-9,TRBD2,TRBJ2-1,CASSPRTSGNEYNEQFF,TGTGCCAGCAGCCCTCGAACTAGCGGGAACGAGTACAATGAGCAGTTCTTC
once,TRBV19,TRBD1,TRBJ2-1,CASSFGQGGYNEQFF,TGTGCCAGTAGTTTTGGACAGGGTGGCTACAATGAGCAGTTCTTC
-,TRBV6-1,TRBD2,TRBJ2-7,CASSYVAGGGEQYF,TGTGCCAGCAGCTACGTAGCGGGAGGCGGCGAGCAGTACTTC
-,TRBV19,TRBD1,TRBJ1-2,CASSIRQGAYDGYTF,TGTGCCAGTAGTATACGGCAGGGGGCATATGATGGCTACACCTTC
-,TRBV29-1,TRBD2,TRBJ2-7,CSVAGLAGQALVYEQYF,TGCAGCGTTGCGGGACTAGCGGGGCAAGCGTTAGTCTACGAGCAGTACTTC
-,TRBV27,TRBD1,TRBJ1-2,CASSTWTGGMSGYTF,TGTGCCAGCAGTACTTGGACAGGGGGCATGTCTGGCTACACCTTC
-,TRBV7-2,TRBD1,TRBJ1-5,CASRYTGTANQPQHF,TGTGCCAGCAGATACACCGGGACAGCAAATCAGCCCCAGCATTTT
once,TRBV18,-,TRBJ2-1,CASSPPWIASYNEQFF,TGTGCCAGCTCACCACCGTGGATAGCCTCCTACAATGAGCAGTTCTTC
-,TRBV4-2,TRBD1,TRBJ2-2,CASSQDTIGTGGTTGELFF,TGTGCCAGCAGCCAAGATACAATCGGGACAGGGGGCACCACCGGGGAGCTGTTTTTT
-,TRBV27,-,TRBJ2-1,CASSLSIGYNEQFF,TGTGCCAGCAGTTTAAGTATCGGCTACAATGAGCAGTTCTTC
-,TRBV2,TRBD1,TRBJ2-2,CASELNRGTGELFF,TGTGCCAGCGAACTTAACAGGGGCACCGGGGAGCTGTTTTTT
-,TRBV11-2,-,TRBJ2-1,CASSALLSSYNEQFF,TGTGCCAGCTCTGCTCTTCTGAGCTCCTACAATGAGCAGTTCTTC
-,TRBV27,-,TRBJ2-1,CASSTTPDSYNEQFF,TGTGCCAGCAGTACTACCCCCGACAGTTACAATGAGCAGTTCTTC
-,TRBV11-2,-,TRBJ1-2,CASSLSRGYGYGYTF,TGTGCCAGCAGCTTATCCAGGGGATATGGCTATGGCTACACCTTC
few,TRBV15,TRBD2,TRBJ2-4,CATSREVAGGSKNIQYF,TGTGCCACCAGCAGAGAGGTGGCGGGAGGATCCAAAAACATTCAGTACTTC
-,TRBV28,-,TRBJ2-1,CASNVGALNFVQFF,TGTGCCAGCAACGTTGGGGCACTTAATTTTGTGCAGTTCTTC
-,TRBV25-1,-,TRBJ1-5,CASSEGGSNQPQHF,TGTGCCAGCAGTGAAGGGGGTAGCAATCAGCCCCAGCATTTT
-,TRBV25-1,-,TRBJ1-2,CASSDPGRYGYTF,TGTGCCAGCAGTGACCCGGGACGGTATGGCTACACCTTC
-,TRBV29-1,-,TRBJ1-4,CSVCHRRNEKLFF,TGCAGCGTTTGTCACAGGCGTAATGAAAAACTGTTTTTT
-,TRBV28,TRBD2,TRBJ2-7,CASSLASGYYEQYF,TGTGCCAGCAGTTTGGCTAGCGGCTACTACGAGCAGTACTTC
-,TRBV7-2,TRBD2,TRBJ2-7,CASSLGPTSGASSYEQYF,TGTGCCAGCAGCTTAGGTCCCACTAGCGGCGCAAGCTCCTACGAGCAGTACTTC
-,TRBV7-2,-,TRBJ2-6,CASSLGEGANVLTF,TGTGCCAGCAGCTTAGGGGAAGGGGCCAACGTCCTGACTTTC
-,TRBV9,-,TRBJ2-1,CASSVGVSAGSSYNEQFF,TGTGCCAGCAGCGTAGGAGTAAGCGCGGGTAGCTCCTACAATGAGCAGTTCTTC
-,TRBV9,-,TRBJ2-7,CASSGREGGGDEQYF,TGTGCCAGCAGCGGCAGGGAGGGGGGCGGGGACGAGCAGTACTTC
-,TRBV19,-,TRBJ1-5,CASSINSYSNQPQHF,TGTGCCAGTAGTATAAACAGTTATAGCAATCAGCCCCAGCATTTT
-,TRBV10-3,TRBD2,TRBJ2-1,CATQGPSGLVEQFF,TGTGCCACGCAGGGGCCTAGCGGGTTGGTTGAGCAGTTCTTC
-,TRBV7-2,TRBD1,TRBJ1-4,CASSWTGGNEKLFF,TGTGCCAGCAGCTGGACAGGGGGCAATGAAAAACTGTTTTTT
-,TRBV7-9,-,TRBJ2-7,CASSLMGGHYEQYF,TGTGCCAGCAGCTTAATGGGGGGGCACTACGAGCAGTACTTC
-,TRBV7-2,TRBD2,TRBJ2-3,CASSSHRLAGDTDTQYF,TGTGCCAGCAGCTCTCACCGACTAGCGGGAGATACAGATACGCAGTATTTT
-,TRBV18,-,TRBJ2-7,CASSPQRDSYEQYF,TGTGCCAGCTCACCACAAAGGGACTCCTACGAGCAGTACTTC
-,TRBV5-5,-,TRBJ1-1,CASSLYRTNTEAFF,TGTGCCAGCAGCTTATACAGGACGAACACTGAAGCTTTCTTT
-,TRBV25-1,-,TRBJ2-3,CASRQGADTQYF,TGTGCCAGCAGACAGGGCGCAGATACGCAGTATTTT
-,TRBV19,-,TRBJ1-5,CASSMRGAALRQPQHF,TGTGCCAGTTCAATGCGGGGGGCAGCCCTACGGCAGCCCCAGCATTTT
-,TRBV5-1,-,TRBJ1-2,CASSRDGYGYTF,TGCGCCAGCAGCAGGGACGGGTATGGCTACACCTTC
-,TRBV29-1,TRBD2,TRBJ2-7,CSVVGQGGSEQYF,TGCAGCGTTGTGGGTCAGGGAGGGTCCGAGCAGTACTTC
-,TRBV11-2,-,TRBJ1-1,CASSFTGMNTEAFF,TGTGCCAGCAGCTTCACAGGGATGAACACTGAAGCTTTCTTT
few,TRBV7-2,TRBD1,TRBJ2-2,CASSSLDRDPGELFF,TGTGCCAGCAGCTCACTTGACAGGGATCCCGGGGAGCTGTTTTTT